Listed below are T cell receptor beta chains from one sample, sequenced in a study of CD4 T cells in relation to SARS-CoV-2 and coronaviruses. Clones were sequenced by immunoSEQ multiplex PCR, and TCRdb holds only the in-frame ones, with some missing. The sample records approximately 70,000 clones, over 90% being singletons. Sequenced: naive CD4+ T cells from PBMCs. These receptors originate from a human donor in good health. CDR3s include the opening cysteine and the closing phenylalanine or tryptophan. A D gene is named only where the DNA matches it firmly. Clone size is not always given. Where it is, it says once, few, many or a class for expanded clones.

j_call clone_size d_call v_call cdr3_aa cdr3_nt
TRBJ1-1 - TRBD1 TRBV5-1 CASRSQGAGTEAFF TGCGCCAGCAGATCTCAGGGGGCAGGCACTGAAGCTTTCTTT
TRBJ1-1 - - TRBV18 CASSQTGNTEAFF TGTGCCAGCTCCCAGACAGGGAACACTGAAGCTTTCTTT
TRBJ2-2 - TRBD2 TRBV24-1 CATSDPLAGGVGSGELFF TGTGCCACCAGTGATCCCCTAGCGGGAGGAGTTGGCTCCGGGGAGCTGTTTTTT
TRBJ2-5 once TRBD2 TRBV19 CASSMGRARGQETQYF TGTGCCAGTAGTATGGGGAGGGCAAGGGGCCAAGAGACCCAGTACTTC
TRBJ2-2 - TRBD2 TRBV6-6 CASSYGGVKDTGELFF TGTGCCAGCAGTTACGGGGGGGTGAAAGACACCGGGGAGCTGTTTTTT
TRBJ2-1 - - TRBV4-1 CASSLQLGEQFF TGCGCCAGCAGCCTCCAACTAGGGGAGCAGTTCTTC
TRBJ2-5 - - TRBV11-2 CASSLDIGTTSQYF TGTGCCAGCAGCTTAGATATCGGCACAACGTCCCAGTACTTC
TRBJ2-1 - - TRBV6-5 CASRGNGDEQFF TGTGCCAGCAGGGGTAACGGTGATGAGCAGTTCTTC
TRBJ2-3 - - TRBV5-6 CASSPSGQATDTQYF TGTGCCAGCAGCCCATCGGGACAAGCCACAGATACGCAGTATTTT
TRBJ1-2 - TRBD1 TRBV11-3 CASSLDPTGQGASGGYTF TGTGCCAGCAGCTTAGACCCCACCGGACAGGGGGCATCTGGAGGCTACACCTTC
TRBJ2-3 - TRBD1 TRBV11-3 CASSSGTGNADTQYF TGTGCCAGCAGCTCCGGGACAGGGAACGCAGATACGCAGTATTTT
TRBJ1-2 - - TRBV30 CAWNKGTGYGYTF TGTGCCTGGAATAAGGGTACGGGCTATGGCTACACCTTC
TRBJ1-5 - - TRBV28 CASSGGDQPQHF TGTGCCAGCAGTGGGGGCGATCAGCCCCAGCATTTT
TRBJ2-7 once - TRBV20-1 CSPKGPYEQYF TGCAGTCCAAAGGGGCCCTACGAGCAGTACTTC
TRBJ2-2 - TRBD1 TRBV6-2/TRBV6-3 CASSPGTGYTGELFF TGTGCCAGCAGCCCCGGGACAGGGTACACCGGGGAGCTGTTTTTT
TRBJ2-1 - TRBD2 TRBV5-4 CASSKPGLDYNEQFF TGTGCCAGCAGCAAGCCGGGACTAGATTACAATGAGCAGTTCTTC
TRBJ2-7 - TRBD2 TRBV27 CASRSAGVPGREQYF TGTGCCAGCAGGTCGGCGGGGGTCCCTGGACGGGAGCAGTACTTC
TRBJ2-2 - - TRBV5-4 CASSFSVSLNTGELFF TGTGCCAGCAGCTTCTCGGTGTCATTAAACACCGGGGAGCTGTTTTTT
TRBJ1-1 - TRBD1 TRBV7-8 CASSFGTAINTEAFF TGTGCCAGCAGCTTCGGGACAGCTATTAACACTGAAGCTTTCTTT
TRBJ2-3 - TRBD2 TRBV6-5 CASRSSGGSDTQYF TGTGCCAGCAGATCTAGCGGGGGTTCAGATACGCAGTATTTT
TRBJ1-4 - TRBD1 TRBV7-3 CASSSGTGHEKLFF TGTGCCAGCAGCTCCGGGACAGGGCATGAAAAACTGTTTTTT
TRBJ2-3 - - TRBV7-8 CASSLVTSADGSTDTQYF TGTGCCAGCAGCTTAGTCACTTCGGCGGACGGGAGCACAGATACGCAGTATTTT
TRBJ2-7 few - TRBV3-1/TRBV3-2 CASSAIRDSSSEQYF TGTGCCAGCAGCGCTATCCGGGACTCATCCTCCGAGCAGTACTTC
TRBJ2-7 - - TRBV2 CASSEGPVSYEQYF TGTGCCAGCAGTGAAGGTCCCGTCTCCTACGAGCAGTACTTC
TRBJ1-1 - TRBD1 TRBV18 CASPSWGQKNTEAFF TGTGCCAGCCCCTCCTGGGGACAGAAGAACACTGAAGCTTTCTTT
TRBJ1-1 - - TRBV19 CASSIDPGRGGTEAFF TGTGCCAGTAGTATAGACCCCGGTCGGGGGGGCACTGAAGCTTTCTTT
TRBJ2-3 - - TRBV11-2 CASSLSYPPSTDTQYF TGTGCCAGCAGCTTATCTTATCCGCCTAGCACAGATACGCAGTATTTT
TRBJ2-3 - TRBD1 TRBV9 CASSERGDRGDTDTQYF TGTGCCAGCAGCGAGAGGGGGGACAGGGGGGACACAGATACGCAGTATTTT
TRBJ1-2 - TRBD1 TRBV7-2 CASSLRDRNYGYTF TGTGCCAGCAGCCTGCGGGACAGAAACTATGGCTACACCTTC